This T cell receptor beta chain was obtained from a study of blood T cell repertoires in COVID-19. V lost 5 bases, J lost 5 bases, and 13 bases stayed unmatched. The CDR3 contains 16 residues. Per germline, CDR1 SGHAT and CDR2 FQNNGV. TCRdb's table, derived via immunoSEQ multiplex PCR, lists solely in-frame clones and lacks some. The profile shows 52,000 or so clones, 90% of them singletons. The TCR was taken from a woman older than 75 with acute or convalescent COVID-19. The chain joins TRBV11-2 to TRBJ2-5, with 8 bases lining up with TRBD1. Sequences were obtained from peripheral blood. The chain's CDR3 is CASSLQGDGMWETQYF. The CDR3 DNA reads TGTGCCAGCAGCCTACAGGGGGATGGGATGTGGGAGACCCAGTACTTC.